The clone carrying this T cell receptor (beta chain) has just one count. These data come from a study of PD-L1 blockade in urothelial cancer. Study summary: Males with bladder-origin urothelial cancer constituted about nine tenths of the roughly 29 patients.

Each PCR had synthetic TCR analog templates added to it as a spike-in. Profiled with immunoSEQ multiplex PCR; TCRdb holds only in-frame clones, not every one. Among 80,000 to 100,000 clones listed, roughly 82% were seen once. The cohort comprised individuals with locally advanced or metastatic urothelial carcinoma. The number of samples from each patient was between 1 and 8, taken pretreatment and on-treatment. Sample: PBMCs, taken around atezolizumab (anti-PD-L1) treatment. This TCR derives from a man between 65 and 79 years old with urothelial cancer.

CDR3 region: CASSSPLAGGLNEQFF. In nucleotides, the CDR3 is TGTGCCAGCTCATCCCCCCTAGCGGGGGGGCTCAATGAGCAGTTCTTC. This chain links TRBV18 with TRBJ2-1; 12 bases are shared with TRBD2. CDR3 length: 16 residues. Germline V gene sequence: CDR1 KGHSH, CDR2 LQKENI. V lost 5 bases, J lost 6 bases, and 8 bases stayed unmatched.